A single sample gave rise to the 29 T cell receptor beta chains below, sequenced in a study of shared clonotypes between healthy human individuals. Using immunoSEQ multiplex PCR, the repertoire was profiled, and TCRdb retains in-frame clones only, with some absent. The data contain roughly 760,000 clones, about 74% of them singletons. The sequencing sample was made of memory CD4+ T cells sorted from blood. As for subset: CD45RA-negative fraction. The receptors were gathered from a woman in her thirties in good health.

The chain links TRBV5-1 to TRBJ2-5, with 7 bases that match TRBD2. CDR3 length: 15 amino acids. Per the germline V gene, CDR1 is SGHRS and CDR2 is YFSETQ. With 4 bases clipped from V and 5 bases from J, the junction kept 11 bases outside the gene matches. The CDR3 nucleotides read TGCGCCAGCAGCCCCTGGACTAGTAGTGGCGAGACCCAGTACTTC. Protein sequence: CASSPWTSSGETQYF.

The V gene is TRBV19, the J gene TRBJ2-7; TRBD2 agrees at 10 bases. The trim removed 5 bases at V and 3 bases at J, leaving 19 bases unmatched. The length of the CDR3 is 19 residues. Germline lookup yields CDR1 LNHDA and CDR2 SQIVND (reference sequence). The CDR3 is CASSSGSGRASSPLYEQYF. As DNA, the CDR3 is TGTGCCAGTAGTTCCGGGAGCGGGAGGGCCTCCTCTCCCCTCTACGAGCAGTACTTC. The variable domain in full, with the rest retrieved from reference TRBV19 and TRBJ2-7, is DGGITQSPKYLFRKEGQNVTLSCEQNLNHDAMYWYRQDPGQGLRLIYYSQIVNDFQKGDIAEGYSVSREKKESFPLTVTSAQKNPTAFYLCASSSGSGRASSPLYEQYFGPGTRLTVT.

The V and J genes are TRBV4-1 and TRBJ1-5, with TRBD1 matching 7 bases. The V and J ends lost 2 bases and 2 bases, in that order; junction bases with no gene match: 9. This CDR3 spans 17 amino acids. Germline V gene sequence: CDR1 MGHRA, CDR2 YSYEKL. In DNA form, the CDR3 reads TGCGCCAGCAGCCAATCCTACAGGGGTGCGGGCAATCAGCCCCAGCATTTT. As protein: CASSQSYRGAGNQPQHF.

There are a few counts of this clone. Additional DNA sequences in this sample encode the identical CDR3. The rearrangement joins TRBV11-2 to TRBJ2-7; D is unclear. Trimming took off 3 bases at V and 0 bases at J, with 6 bases between the two ends. This CDR3 comprises 13 residues. Germline CDR1 SGHAT, CDR2 FQNNGV. Here the CDR3 DNA reads TGTGCCAGCAGCTTCTCCGGCTCCTACGAGCAGTACTTC. Amino acids: CASSFSGSYEQYF.

This chain connects TRBV7-9 to TRBJ1-2; TRBD1 might be the D (5 bases). Germline V gene lookup returns CDR1 SEHNR and CDR2 FQNEAQ (reference sequence). The CDR3 loop spans 13 amino acids. V gave up 6 bases and J gave up 3 bases, with 11 bases separating them. The CDR3 coding sequence is TGTGCCAGCAGGCCATGGGGGGACTATGGCTACACCTTC. Protein sequence: CASRPWGDYGYTF.

The genes are TRBV28 and TRBJ1-3, with D hard to call. The CDR3 runs to 16 residues. With 5 bases removed from V and 0 bases from J, the gap between germline ends came to 14 bases. The germline V gene encodes CDR1 MDHEN and CDR2 SYDVKM. The CDR3 sequence: CASSPTTAGSGNTIYF. DNA of the CDR3: TGTGCCAGCAGTCCTACTACAGCCGGCTCTGGAAACACCATATATTTT.

The V gene is TRBV7-9, the J gene TRBJ2-1; D might be TRBD1 (6 bases). Germline V gene sequence: CDR1 SEHNR, CDR2 FQNEAQ (reference sequence). CDR3 length: 17 amino acids. V was cut by 1 base and J by 1 base, with 14 bases left in between. The CDR3: CASSLGGQQGSYNEQFF. CDR3 bases: TGTGCCAGCAGCTTAGGTGGGCAGCAGGGGTCCTACAATGAGCAGTTCTTC.

The chain employs TRBV25-1 and TRBJ2-7; D not certain. The length of the CDR3 is 14 residues. The V gene lost 3 bases and the J gene lost 1 base, with 10 bases spanning the gap. CDR1 MGHDK and CDR2 SYGVNS come from the germline V gene. The CDR3 region is CASSDHDGSYEQYF. The CDR3 coding sequence is TGTGCCAGCAGTGACCACGACGGATCCTACGAGCAGTACTTC.

The chain joins TRBV29-1 to TRBJ2-7, with 7 bases lining up with TRBD1. Per the germline V gene, CDR1 is SQVTM and CDR2 is ANQGSEA. The CDR3 spans 15 residues. V lost 4 bases, J lost 6 bases, and 15 bases stayed unmatched. The CDR3 loop is CSVAPGGPLYGEQYF. CDR3 DNA: TGCAGCGTTGCACCAGGGGGTCCCTTATACGGCGAGCAGTACTTC.

This chain uses TRBV28 with TRBJ1-4; maybe TRBD1 (5 bases). CDR1 MDHEN and CDR2 SYDVKM come from the germline V gene. The germline V and J ends were trimmed by 8 bases and 7 bases, with 17 bases remaining between them. The CDR3 contains 14 residues. The CDR3 nucleotides are TGTGCCAGCTATGTGGGGGGGAAGGGTGAAAAACTGTTTTTT. This codes for CASYVGGKGEKLFF.

The chain has TRBV2 and TRBJ2-6, with unresolved D. The V and J ends lost 7 bases and 4 bases respectively, with 8 bases between them. The germline gives CDR1 SNHLY, CDR2 FYNNEI. The CDR3 is made up of 13 amino acids. CDR3 DNA sequence: TGTGCCAGCAACCTTAGGGGGGCCAACGTCCTGACTTTC. Translating gives CASNLRGANVLTF.

The V gene is TRBV5-1, the J gene TRBJ2-2; 9 nucleotides align to TRBD1. With V trimmed by 4 bases and J by 1 base, 5 bases remained unmatched. Germline CDR1 is SGHRS and CDR2 is YFSETQ. There are 16 residues in the CDR3. CDR3 sequence: CASSRGQGGNTGELFF. The CDR3 coding sequence is TGCGCCAGCAGCAGGGGACAGGGAGGGAACACCGGGGAGCTGTTTTTT.

The V call is TRBV6-1, the J call TRBJ2-5; D not certain. Trimming pared 2 bases from V and 2 bases from J, leaving 9 bases between. The germline CDR1 and CDR2 sequences are MNHNS and SASEGT. The CDR3 is 14 residues long. The CDR3 DNA sequence: TGTGCCAGCAGTGAACCGGGCAGACAAGAGACCCAGTACTTC. Translation: CASSEPGRQETQYF.

This clone is a singleton in its sample. The V call is TRBV29-1, the J call TRBJ2-3, with TRBD2 matching 15 bases. Germline values: CDR1 SQVTM, CDR2 ANQGSEA. The CDR3 loop spans 15 amino acids. Trimming took 7 bases from V and 5 from J; bases not matched to a gene: 7. The CDR3 protein is CSAAQGLAGGDTQYF. Written as DNA, the CDR3 is TGCAGCGCCGCCCAGGGACTAGCGGGAGGAGATACGCAGTATTTT.

The J gene is TRBJ1-2, the V gene TRBV6-6; 11 bases map to TRBD1. CDR1 is MNHNY and CDR2 is SVGAGI in the germline V gene (reference sequence). The junction had 3 bases not matched to a gene; V was cut back by 6 bases and J by 6 bases. This CDR3 has 13 residues. In DNA form, the CDR3 reads TGTGCCAGCAGGGGGACAGGGGGAAATGGCTACACCTTC. This translates into CASRGTGGNGYTF.

This chain connects TRBV14 to TRBJ1-1, with D possibly being TRBD1 (5 bases). The CDR3 consists of 15 residues. Trimming shortened V by 3 bases and J by 1 base, and 12 bases separated the two germline ends. Germline V gene data show CDR1 as SGHDN and CDR2 as FVKESK. For the CDR3, the DNA is TGTGCCAGCAGCCAGTTTGGGGGGGGGAACACTGAAGCTTTCTTT. It translates to CASSQFGGGNTEAFF.

The V call is TRBV25-1, the J call TRBJ2-1; D is possibly TRBD1 or TRBD2 (5 bases each). CDR1 and CDR2 (germline): MGHDK, SYGVNS. The CDR3 contains 15 residues. The V end lost 1 base, the J end lost 2 bases, and 9 bases lay between the germline ends. Here the CDR3 DNA reads TGTGCCAGCAGTGAATTCAAGGGACCCTACAATGAGCAGTTCTTC. This codes for CASSEFKGPYNEQFF.

This clone has just one count. DNA of the CDR3: TGCGCCAGCAGCCAAGGCAGGAGCGGGAGGGGAGGCGGGGAGCTGTTTTTT. This encodes CASSQGRSGRGGGELFF. This chain connects TRBV4-1 to TRBJ2-2, with 10 bases that match TRBD2. V lost 1 base and J lost 7; bases outside the gene matches: 9. This CDR3 has 17 residues. Germline CDR1 MGHRA, CDR2 YSYEKL.

This rearrangement joins TRBV5-1 to TRBJ2-7; a possible D gene is TRBD2 (5 bases). Germline CDR1 and CDR2: SGHRS and YFSETQ. The V and J ends lost 1 base and 5 bases respectively, with 22 bases between them. The CDR3 has 17 residues. As DNA, the CDR3 is TGCGCCAGCAGCTTGAGTCTATCCAGTGCATCCGGGAACGAGCAGTACTTC. Protein: CASSLSLSSASGNEQYF.

V and J are TRBV28 and TRBJ2-7, with TRBD2 matching over 12 bases. The CDR3 totals 16 residues. Germline assignment: CDR1 MDHEN and CDR2 SYDVKM. Losses at the gene ends were 4 bases for V and 2 bases for J; bases not matched to a gene: 6. CDR3 sequence reads: CASSSATSGRTYEQYF. The CDR3 nucleotides read TGTGCCAGCAGTTCAGCGACTAGCGGGAGAACCTACGAGCAGTACTTC.

A remark on this clone: A much bigger clone sits one base away, suggesting this may be a read error. The chain carries TRBV5-4 and TRBJ2-5, with D perhaps matching TRBD2 (7 bases). V was pared by 4 bases and J by 5 bases, with 12 bases between. This CDR3 has 13 residues. Germline CDR1 reads SGHNT; CDR2 reads YYREEE (reference sequence). The CDR3 DNA follows: TGTGCCAGCAGCCCACAGGGAGGGGAGACCCAGTACTTC. This sequence encodes CASSPQGGETQYF.

The chain carries TRBV7-9 and TRBJ2-1; D possibly corresponds to TRBD1 (7 bases). This CDR3 contains 16 residues. Trimming took off 2 bases at V and 4 bases at J, with 15 bases between the two ends. The germline V gene encodes CDR1 SEHNR and CDR2 FQNEAQ (reference sequence). The CDR3 is CASSLKEGASYNEQFF. The CDR3, as DNA: TGTGCCAGCAGCTTAAAGGAGGGGGCATCATACAATGAGCAGTTCTTC.

The chain uses TRBV18 and TRBJ1-5; D ambiguous. CDR1 and CDR2 (germline): KGHSH, LQKENI. This CDR3 region has 13 residues. V was clipped by 0 bases and J by 7 bases, with 7 bases between them. This CDR3 is CASSPPDGQPQHF. Written as DNA, the CDR3 is TGTGCCAGCTCACCACCGGACGGGCAGCCCCAGCATTTT.

This clone was seen a single time. The chain is built from TRBV7-8 and TRBJ1-4; D is unclear. There are 14 residues in the CDR3. With 1 base removed from V and 8 bases from J, the gap between germline ends came to 11 bases. Per germline, CDR1 SGHVS and CDR2 FQNEAQ. The CDR3 region has the DNA TGTGCCAGCAGCTTAGGGCAGAATTGGGAAAAACTGTTTTTT. As protein: CASSLGQNWEKLFF.

This chain joins TRBV2 and TRBJ2-3; D is unresolved. V was shortened by 4 bases and J by 2 bases, with 10 bases between the two germline ends. CDR1 and CDR2 from the germline V gene are SNHLY and FYNNEI. CDR3 length: 14 residues. The chain's CDR3 is CASSVSRVTDTQYF. The CDR3 DNA sequence: TGTGCCAGCAGTGTATCTCGAGTCACAGATACGCAGTATTTT.

J is TRBJ1-3 and V is TRBV6-1; D is perhaps TRBD1 (5 bases). CDR1 is MNHNS, CDR2 SASEGT, per germline. Between the trimmed V and J ends, which lost 4 bases and 3 bases, there was a span of 7 bases. This CDR3 has 13 residues. In DNA, the CDR3 is TGTGCCAGCAGTGGGACAAATGGAAACACCATATATTTT. It translates to CASSGTNGNTIYF.

The chain uses TRBV7-2 and TRBJ2-5; D may be TRBD1 or TRBD2 (5 bases each). V was shortened by 4 bases and J by 2 bases, with 11 bases between the two germline ends. The CDR3 totals 14 residues. The germline V gene encodes CDR1 SGHTA and CDR2 FQGNSA. CDR3 sequence reads: CASSSDWGQETQYF. DNA of the CDR3: TGTGCCAGCAGCTCCGACTGGGGGCAAGAGACCCAGTACTTC.

The chain has TRBV4-1 and TRBJ2-1; D uncertain. V was trimmed by 0 bases and J by 0 bases, leaving 6 bases between them. This CDR3 has 15 residues. The germline V gene encodes CDR1 MGHRA and CDR2 YSYEKL. This CDR3 is CASSQDRDSYNEQFF. DNA of the CDR3: TGCGCCAGCAGCCAAGATAGGGACTCCTACAATGAGCAGTTCTTC.

The CDR3, as DNA: TGCGCCAGCAGCTTGGGACACGGCAATCAGCCCCAGCATTTT. This encodes CASSLGHGNQPQHF. The gene calls are TRBV5-1 and TRBJ1-5, with D unresolved. The V gene's germline CDR1 is SGHRS and CDR2 YFSETQ. V lost 0 bases and J lost 2, with 6 bases in between. This CDR3 is 14 amino acids long. Full variable domain (outside the CDR3, taken from reference TRBV5-1 and TRBJ1-5): KAGVTQTPRYLIKTRGQQVTLSCSPISGHRSVSWYQQTPGQGLQFLFEYFSETQRNKGNFPGRFSGRQFSNSRSEMNVSTLELGDSALYLCASSLGHGNQPQHFGDGTRLSIL.